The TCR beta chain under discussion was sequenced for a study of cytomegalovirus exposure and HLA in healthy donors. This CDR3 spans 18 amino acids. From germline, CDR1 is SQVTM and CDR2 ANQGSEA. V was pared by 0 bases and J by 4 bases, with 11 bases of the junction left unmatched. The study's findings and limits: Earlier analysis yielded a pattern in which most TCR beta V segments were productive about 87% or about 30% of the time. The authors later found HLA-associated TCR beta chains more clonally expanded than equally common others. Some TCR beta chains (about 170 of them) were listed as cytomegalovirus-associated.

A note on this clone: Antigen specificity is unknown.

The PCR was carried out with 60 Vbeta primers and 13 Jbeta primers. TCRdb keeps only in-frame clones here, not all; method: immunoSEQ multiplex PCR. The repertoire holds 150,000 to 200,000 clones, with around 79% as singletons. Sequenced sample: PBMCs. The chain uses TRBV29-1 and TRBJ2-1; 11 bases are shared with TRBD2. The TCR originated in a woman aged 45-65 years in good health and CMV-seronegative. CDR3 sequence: CSVEDLRASGGMYNEQFF. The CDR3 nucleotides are TGCAGCGTTGAAGATCTACGTGCTAGCGGGGGGATGTACAATGAGCAGTTCTTC.